This T cell receptor beta chain was captured in a study of blood T cell repertoires in COVID-19. Here immunoSEQ multiplex PCR was the method, and the copy in TCRdb shows in-frame clones only, minus some. This table holds about 330,000 clones, 88% found once. Between the trimmed V and J ends, which lost 4 bases and 4 bases, there was a span of 7 bases. CDR3 length equals 12 residues. Germline CDR1 is SGDLS and CDR2 is YYNGEE. The sequence was collected from a woman in her forties or fifties with active or convalescent COVID-19. What was sequenced was peripheral blood. The genes are TRBV9 and TRBJ2-3; D ambiguous. CDR3 loop: CASSPRADTQYF. CDR3 in DNA: TGTGCCAGCAGCCCCCGGGCAGATACGCAGTATTTT.